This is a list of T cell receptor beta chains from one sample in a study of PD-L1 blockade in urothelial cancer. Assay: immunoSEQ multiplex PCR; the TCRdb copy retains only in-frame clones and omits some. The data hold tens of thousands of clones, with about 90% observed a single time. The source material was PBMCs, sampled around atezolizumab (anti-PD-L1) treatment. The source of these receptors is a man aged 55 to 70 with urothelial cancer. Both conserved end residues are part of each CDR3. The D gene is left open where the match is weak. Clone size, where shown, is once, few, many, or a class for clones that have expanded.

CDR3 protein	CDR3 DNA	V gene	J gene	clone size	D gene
CASSSPRRAAIEQYF	TGTGCCAGCAGTTCCCCCCGCAGGGCCGCTATAGAGCAGTACTTC	TRBV28	TRBJ2-7	-	-
CASSLDRGGSGANVLTF	TGTGCCAGCAGCTTGGACAGGGGAGGCTCTGGGGCCAACGTCCTGACTTTC	TRBV5-8	TRBJ2-6	-	-
CASSQDDTLYQETQYF	TGCGCCAGCAGCCAGGATGACACGTTGTACCAAGAGACCCAGTACTTC	TRBV4-1	TRBJ2-5	-	-
CASSLTGIGTQPQHF	TGTGCCAGCAGCCTTACAGGGATAGGGACTCAGCCCCAGCATTTT	TRBV6-5	TRBJ1-5	-	-
CASSSRLQGDEKLFF	TGCGCCAGCAGCTCCAGATTACAGGGGGATGAAAAACTGTTTTTT	TRBV5-1	TRBJ1-4	-	TRBD1
CASSSDGQGNSPLHF	TGTGCCAGCAGCTCCGACGGACAGGGAAATTCACCCCTCCACTTT	TRBV7-9	TRBJ1-6	-	TRBD1
CASSYAGTTNEKLFF	TGTGCCAGCAGTTACGCGGGGACAACTAATGAAAAACTGTTTTTT	TRBV6-6	TRBJ1-4	-	-
CAIRQVLGQGGEQYF	TGTGCCATCAGGCAAGTGTTGGGACAGGGTGGCGAGCAGTACTTC	TRBV10-3	TRBJ2-7	-	TRBD1
CASRAGNEKLFF	TGTGCCAGCCGGGCAGGGAATGAAAAACTGTTTTTT	TRBV5-5	TRBJ1-4	-	-
CTSSLTELYGYTF	TGTACCAGCAGCTTAACTGAGCTCTATGGCTACACCTTC	TRBV7-9	TRBJ1-2	-	-
CASTSRTGGGQPQHF	TGTGCCAGCACCTCACGGACAGGGGGGGGTCAGCCCCAGCATTTT	TRBV28	TRBJ1-5	once	TRBD1
CASSLGVDSSYGYTF	TGCGCCAGCAGCTTGGGGGTAGACAGTTCCTATGGCTACACCTTC	TRBV5-1	TRBJ1-2	-	-
CASSPPLAGGTETQYF	TGTGCCAGCAGCCCCCCCCTAGCGGGGGGGACTGAGACCCAGTACTTC	TRBV11-3	TRBJ2-5	-	TRBD2
CASSQWGGGTLRATNEKLFF	TGCGCCAGCAGCCAATGGGGTGGGGGGACCCTACGTGCAACTAATGAAAAACTGTTTTTT	TRBV4-3	TRBJ1-4	-	-
CAIRQEGLAAQETQYF	TGTGCCATCAGACAGGAGGGCCTAGCGGCCCAAGAGACCCAGTACTTC	TRBV10-3	TRBJ2-5	-	TRBD2
CASSDGVSYEQYF	TGTGCCAGCAGCGACGGAGTTTCCTACGAGCAGTACTTC	TRBV28	TRBJ2-7	many	-
CASGLDISGTGSRDGELFF	TGTGCTAGTGGTTTGGACATCTCCGGGACAGGGAGTAGAGACGGGGAGCTGTTTTTT	TRBV12-5	TRBJ2-2	-	TRBD1
CASTIQGGYGYTF	TGTGCCAGCACGATCCAGGGAGGCTATGGCTACACCTTC	TRBV2	TRBJ1-2	-	-
CASSLLQGRNEQYF	TGTGCCAGCAGTTTACTACAGGGTCGCAACGAGCAGTACTTC	TRBV28	TRBJ2-7	-	-
CASSKGDRVEIGKGGELFF	TGTGCCAGCAGCAAAGGGGACAGGGTGGAGATTGGAAAGGGCGGGGAGCTGTTTTTT	TRBV21-1	TRBJ2-2	-	-
CASTASSYNSPLHF	TGTGCCAGCACCGCCAGCTCCTATAATTCACCCCTCCACTTT	TRBV6-1	TRBJ1-6	-	-